This section outlines one T cell receptor (beta chain) sequence together with its context. In this sample, this clone turned up a few times. Its antigen remains unidentified. No much larger clone is present one base from it, and per-base qualities are unavailable. The cohort comprised approximately 700 healthy bone marrow donors. At the time of sampling, all cohort members were nominally healthy, though unrecorded immune exposures were likely present. The donor tested CMV seronegative and was one of the 352 seronegative cohort members. Each donor provided a peripheral blood sample, and peripheral blood mononuclear cells were used for TCR beta sequencing. The Qiagen DNeasy Blood Extraction Kit was used to extract genomic DNA from the blood cell samples. The entry originates in a study of cytomegalovirus exposure and HLA in healthy donors (dated by TCRdb to about 2017). Context from the whole study: An earlier analysis of a few hundred of the donors reported about 280 Gb of sequence data and roughly 120 million unique TCR beta sequences obtained from about 179 million T cells. About five DR-DQ haplotypes were treated as single units for association and clustering because of strong linkage in the cohort. The T cell repertoires of some 700 subjects were profiled by immunosequencing and related to cytomegalovirus serostatus. HLA typing included class I and class II loci at four-digit resolution. The study aimed to test whether signatures of past pathogen exposure could be identified by cataloging public T cell receptors. Donor age, sex, ethnicity and CMV serostatus were compiled alongside the repertoire data. Among the roughly 400 genotyped donors, roughly 80% belonged to the genetic ancestry cluster associated with self-reported Caucasian donors. Roughly 300 gigabases of sequencing data and around 85 million unique TCR sequences made up an early release that covered 500 to 700 HLA-typed donors. High-throughput TCR immunosequencing, statistical association of individual TCRs with disease status, and machine learning were combined to predict cytomegalovirus infection status. A later analysis re-analyzed previously published TCR beta repertoires from roughly 690 donors and added high-resolution HLA genotyping to study TCR occurrence patterns. In an earlier analysis of 587 of the donors, high-throughput TCR beta sequencing was used to judge whether each TCR beta V gene segment behaved as functional or pseudogenic. Every repertoire in the discovery cohort had been generated on one and the same sequencing platform. The number of typed donors differed by locus: 629-630 for A, B, C, DRB1 and DQB1; 522 for DQA1; 606 for DPA1; and 400 to 480 for DPB1. Besides the first cohort of roughly 660 subjects, a separate validation cohort made up of roughly 130 different subjects was used. Among roughly 370 genotyped donors of the cohort, an average of approximately 230,000 unique TCR beta nucleotide sequences were sequenced per donor, roughly 20% of them non-productive. In the later analysis, no new phenotypic data were used to find candidate immune exposures; instead, reliance was placed on TCR beta sequences and their occurrence across donors. Genome-wide SNP genotypes for about 65% of the roughly 700 donors were used in a later genetic analysis, which treated that subset as a discovery cohort.

V trim: 2 bases; J trim: 6 bases; unmatched bases: 6. The CDR3 contains 15 residues, cysteine and phenylalanine counted. The DNA shown is the 45-base CDR3, in frame from base 1. The germline V gene provides CDR1 SGHRS and CDR2 YFSETQ. The library was obtained by the immunoSEQ multiplex PCR assay. For the multiplex PCR, a mixture combining 60 forward primers for TCR Vbeta segments and 13 reverse primers for TCR Jbeta segments was used. The CDR3 region of rearranged TCR beta genes was amplified from genomic DNA by a multiplex PCR assay. The Illumina HiSeq System was used to sequence the amplified TCR beta libraries as 87-base-pair reads. Processing in the source paper ran as follows. Across the 500 to 750 repertoires, a later analysis counted roughly 84 million unique TCR beta chains, roughly 11 million of which were shared by at least two donors. To remove PCR and sequencing errors, raw reads were error-corrected and collapsed into unique sequences using a nearest-neighbor algorithm that merged closely related sequences. Alignment of CDR3 sequences to IMGT reference sequences was used to assign V, D and J gene segments. For a sequence to be retained, a match of at least six nucleotides to both a V gene segment and a J gene segment was required. Rearrangements were classified as productive when the CDR3 lacked stop codons and remained in frame with V and J, and all other rearrangements were classified as non-productive. CDR3 was defined according to IMGT convention as the region running from the second conserved V-encoded cysteine to the conserved J-encoded phenylalanine. The earlier analysis of a few hundred of the donors excluded any sequence lacking an unambiguous match to a single V gene segment. An earlier analysis of approximately 590 of the donors called V segments functional above 56.7% productive rearrangements and segregating when the between-donor standard deviation exceeded 5%. A statistical classification framework was built for diagnosing cytomegalovirus status from the catalog of TCR beta chain sequences. A later analysis assigned V and J genes by comparing TCR nucleotide sequences with IMGT/GENE-DB human TR gene sequences. In a later analysis, CDR3 sequences and most-parsimonious VDJ recombination scenarios were assigned using the TCRdist pipeline. In a later analysis, each TCR beta chain was defined by its CDR3 amino acid sequence together with its V-gene family, and reads without a unique V-gene family were excluded. As a way to deal with suspected cross-contamination and a sequencing artifact, a later analysis dropped more than 500 nucleotide sequences that were highly shared and had low generation probability. A later analysis calculated a clonal expansion index for each public chain from normalized within-repertoire ranks of inferred template counts. In a later analysis, generation probabilities were computed with a VDJ recombination model fitted to out-of-frame rearrangements, and the resulting probabilities were checked against IGoR. In a later analysis, TCR-TCR, TCR-HLA and TCR-CMV co-occurrence was scored with hypergeometric tests, and a repertoire-size bias correction was applied to TCR pairs. False discovery rates were estimated in a later analysis by permuting HLA or CMV assignments 20 times. In a later analysis, co-occurring TCRs were grouped using DBSCAN, and TCRdist sequence similarity was added for clustering within HLA-allele-positive subsets. Co-occurrence clustering excluded repertoires with fewer than 30,000 or more than 120,000 public chains, plus five with anomalous nucleotide sharing. Entries here come from immuneACCESS through TCRdb and include only in-frame sequences with V and J called. Some clones fail to appear in such tables; in the studies checked, an unresolved V gene covers under half of the shortfall, and the cause of the remainder is unknown. Clone size and the V and J calls come from that table; the DNA yielded D and trimming. A total of more than 60,000 clones appear in this sample, roughly 76% of them only once. The top ten clones comprise 3% to 4% of the sample.

Here is what the overall study found, with its caveats: A later analysis found that HLA-associated TCR beta chains were more clonally expanded and had lower generation probabilities than equally common non-associated chains. According to a later analysis, TCR association rates differed among HLA loci, with DRB1 alleles showing the most associated TCRs and HLA-C alleles showing the fewest. Immune exposure information for the cohort was limited to CMV serostatus. Because the 87-base-pair reads could not distinguish some IMGT-functional V segments, including TRBV6-2 and TRBV6-3, those segments were excluded. Most TCR sequences were observed very rarely across donors, whereas some public TCRs were present in many individuals. A few of the identified cytomegalovirus-associated TCR beta chains were confirmed in vitro to be specific for cytomegalovirus antigens. The cohort was sequenced for TCR beta chains only, and without alpha or paired-chain data the features that could be detected were limited. A later analysis reported that several top co-occurrence clusters appeared linked to parvovirus B19, influenza, CMV and Epstein-Barr virus. Compared with the roughly 670-donor mean, donors in an Asian-associated ancestry cluster had fewer N-insertions in productive TCRs, according to a later genetic analysis. HLA typing was unavailable for some donors at each locus, so association tests used only the typed subset. Strong co-occurrence of HLA alleles, especially DR and DQ, made assigning TCR associations to individual alleles difficult. Most CMV-associated TCR beta chains appeared to be HLA-restricted in a later analysis, and the HLA associations seemed to be driven largely by CMV exposure. The earlier analysis of nearly 600 of the donors excluded 15 to 20 rarely observed V segments, including chromosome 9 orphons, because counts were too low. A further reported finding was that TCR beta sequences accurately predicted the HLA-A and HLA-B alleles for most subjects in the first cohort. The classifier was reported to diagnose cytomegalovirus status with high specificity and sensitivity in both the original and validation cohorts. In a later genetic analysis, a missense DCLRE1C variant was associated with V-gene and J-gene trimming of TCR beta chains, and the association was replicated in an independent cohort. A later analysis associated approximately 17,000 TCR beta sequences with specific HLA alleles at a false discovery rate of 0.05. Broadly in line with IMGT annotations, most TCR beta V segments showed up in productive rearrangements about 87% or about 30% of the time in an earlier analysis of 587 of the donors. A cluster of highly shared sequence variants was judged likely to represent a technical artifact of the sequencing pipeline. The authors suggested that the approach could potentially be extended to other disease states and immunological phenotypes. Roughly uniform sequencing depth across donors was assumed in presence/absence analyses, although this assumption may not hold. Correlated functional status among segregating V segments might reflect linkage disequilibrium, but an unknown experimental factor could not be ruled out. The study listed approximately 150 TCR beta chains as associated with cytomegalovirus.

The sequencing sample was made of PBMCs. The chain couples TRBV5-1 to TRBJ1-4, and TRBD1 matches 8 of the central bases. The clonotype originates from a man younger than 35 in good health and CMV-seronegative. The DNA sequence is given as TGCGCCAGCAGCTTCGACAGGGGAAGGGATGAAAAACTGTTTTTT. This translates into CASSFDRGRDEKLFF.